A single sample gave rise to the 19 T cell receptor beta chains below, sequenced in a study of shared clonotypes between healthy human individuals. Sequencing used immunoSEQ multiplex PCR; TCRdb keeps in-frame clones, though not all of them. Here the sample spans approximately 810,000 clones, 85% to 95% being singletons. It was CD45RO-negative cells, positively selected for CCR7, that made up naive CD8 cells, with terminally differentiated effector memory CD45RA+ cells excluded. The material sequenced was naive CD8+ T cells sorted from blood. All receptors derive from a man aged 30 to 45 in good health.

This sequence joins TRBV28 and TRBJ2-6, with a tentative D call TRBD1 (6 bases). The germline V gene encodes CDR1 MDHEN and CDR2 SYDVKM. The V end lost 5 bases, the J end lost 1 base, and 27 bases lay between the germline ends. This CDR3 region has 21 residues. CDR3 amino acids: CASSRLSGTRLGESGANVLTF. In nucleotides, the CDR3 is TGTGCCAGCAGTAGACTATCCGGGACAAGGTTAGGGGAGTCTGGGGCCAACGTCCTGACTTTC.

The chain has TRBV18 and TRBJ1-1; D remains unclear. This CDR3 has 18 amino acids. Germline assignment: CDR1 KGHSH and CDR2 LQKENI. V was cut by 2 bases and J by 3 bases, with 22 bases left in between. In nucleotides, the CDR3 is TGTGCCAGCTCACCATTTGCCGAGCTATTGGTTCTATACACTGAAGCTTTCTTT. Translation: CASSPFAELLVLYTEAFF.

V and J are TRBV9 and TRBJ2-7; 8 positions match TRBD2. The CDR3 has 16 amino acids. CDR1 is SGDLS and CDR2 is YYNGEE in the germline V gene. V lost 3 bases and J lost 0; bases outside the gene matches: 8. CDR3 protein: CASSAYSGASSYEQYF. The CDR3 bases are TGTGCCAGCAGCGCCTATAGCGGGGCCTCCTCCTACGAGCAGTACTTC.

The V call is TRBV7-9, the J call TRBJ2-7, with TRBD1 matching over 9 bases. This CDR3 comprises 15 residues. Germline V lookup: CDR1 SEHNR, CDR2 FQNEAQ (reference sequence). With 5 bases clipped from V and 1 base from J, the junction kept 6 bases outside the gene matches. The CDR3 DNA follows: TGTGCCAGCAGCAAAGTGGGGACAGGGTCCTACGAGCAGTACTTC. Protein sequence: CASSKVGTGSYEQYF.

V gene TRBV5-6 combines with J gene TRBJ1-2; unclear D gene. The CDR3 length is 14 residues. Trimming pared 0 bases from V and 6 bases from J, leaving 12 bases between. Germline values: CDR1 SGHDT, CDR2 YYEEEE. The CDR3 region is CASSLAPATDGYTF. The CDR3 nucleotides are TGTGCCAGCAGCTTGGCCCCGGCGACGGATGGCTACACCTTC. Filled out from reference TRBV5-6 and TRBJ1-2, the complete variable domain reads DAGVTQSPTHLIKTRGQQVTLRCSPKSGHDTVSWYQQALGQGPQFIFQYYEEEERQRGNFPDRFSGHQFPNYSSELNVNALLLGDSALYLCASSLAPATDGYTFGSGTRLTVV.

The rearrangement links TRBV7-3 to TRBJ2-5; possible D gene TRBD2, 6 bases. V gave up 3 bases and J gave up 2 bases, with 10 bases separating them. Germline CDR1 is SGHTA and CDR2 is FQGTGA. CDR3 size: 14 residues. DNA of the CDR3: TGTGCCAGCAGCTTTAGCGGTCCTCAAGAGACCCAGTACTTC. It specifies CASSFSGPQETQYF.

The V gene is TRBV27, the J gene TRBJ2-1; TRBD2 aligns across 7 bases. The junction had 16 bases not matched to a gene; V was cut back by 8 bases and J by 9 bases. Germline V CDR1 and CDR2: MNHEY, SMNVEV (reference sequence). CDR3 length equals 15 residues. The CDR3 loop reads CASELGGRGSREQFF. In DNA, the CDR3 is TGTGCCAGCGAGCTCGGCGGGAGAGGCAGCCGTGAGCAGTTCTTC.

The CDR3 region is CASSTGLAGVYEQYF. CDR3 DNA sequence: TGTGCCAGCAGTACGGGACTAGCGGGAGTTTACGAGCAGTACTTC. The rearrangement joins TRBV27 to TRBJ2-7; TRBD2 matches 14 bases. This CDR3 is 15 amino acids long. Germline assignment: CDR1 MNHEY and CDR2 SMNVEV (reference sequence). V was pared by 5 bases and J by 4 bases, with 4 bases of the junction left unmatched.

The CDR3 loop is CASSFLVETQYF. CDR3 nucleotide sequence: TGTGCCAGCAGTTTTCTAGTTGAGACCCAGTACTTC. V gene TRBV28 combines with J gene TRBJ2-5; D ambiguous. CDR3 length equals 12 residues. Trimming stripped 3 bases from V and 5 bases from J, with 7 bases between. Per germline, CDR1 MDHEN and CDR2 SYDVKM.

The rearrangement joins TRBV7-2 to TRBJ2-5; D unclear. The CDR3 runs 14 residues. V was shortened by 1 base and J by 4 bases, with 10 bases between the two germline ends. Per germline, CDR1 SGHTA and CDR2 FQGNSA. CDR3 amino acids: CASSLVVGRETQYF. DNA of the CDR3: TGTGCCAGCAGCTTAGTGGTAGGGCGAGAGACCCAGTACTTC. Using reference TRBV7-2 and TRBJ2-5 for the parts outside the CDR3, the full variable domain is GAGVSQSPSNKVTEKGKDVELRCDPISGHTALYWYRQSLGQGLEFLIYFQGNSAPDKSGLPSDRFSAERTGGSVSTLTIQRTQQEDSAVYLCASSLVVGRETQYFGPGTRLLVL.

The V gene is TRBV4-1, the J gene TRBJ2-7; TRBD2 is a possible D gene (6 bases). Deletions cut 0 bases from V and 5 bases from J, with 11 bases between. Germline lookup yields CDR1 MGHRA and CDR2 YSYEKL. The CDR3 runs 14 residues. The CDR3 region is CASSQEAWRDEQYF. For the CDR3, the DNA is TGCGCCAGCAGCCAAGAAGCATGGAGGGACGAGCAGTACTTC.

The rearrangement links TRBV4-3 to TRBJ1-1, with D unclear. The length of the CDR3 is 14 residues. Germline CDR1 LGHNA, CDR2 YSLEER. Trimming shortened V by 1 base and J by 1 base, and 7 bases separated the two germline ends. The CDR3 region has the DNA TGCGCCAGCAGCCAAGTGGGGAGGAACACTGAAGCTTTCTTT. Protein: CASSQVGRNTEAFF.

The genes are TRBV7-9 and TRBJ2-5; 9 nucleotides align to TRBD1. The germline CDR1 and CDR2 sequences are SEHNR and FQNEAQ (reference sequence). This CDR3 comprises 15 residues. Germline trimming cut 5 bases from V and 2 bases from J; bases unmatched to any gene: 6. CDR3 amino acids: CASSGTGFRQETQYF. DNA of the CDR3: TGTGCCAGCAGCGGGACAGGGTTTCGGCAAGAGACCCAGTACTTC.

J is TRBJ2-7 and V is TRBV29-1; 9 positions agree with TRBD1. V lost 3 bases, J lost 4 bases, and 10 bases stayed unmatched. CDR3 length: 15 amino acids. Germline values: CDR1 SQVTM, CDR2 ANQGSEA. The CDR3 is CSVEAGQGVYYEQYF. The CDR3 DNA sequence: TGCAGCGTTGAGGCGGGACAGGGCGTATATTACGAGCAGTACTTC.

The V gene is TRBV4-1, the J gene TRBJ2-7, with D perhaps matching TRBD1 (5 bases). CDR3 length: 16 amino acids. Germline V gene sequence: CDR1 MGHRA, CDR2 YSYEKL. The V end was cut by 2 bases, the J end by 1 base, with 15 bases between. CDR3: CASSQTMDTASYEQYF. CDR3 sequence (DNA): TGCGCCAGCAGCCAAACAATGGACACGGCATCCTACGAGCAGTACTTC.

The chain combines TRBV6-5 with TRBJ1-2; D is unresolved. CDR1 and CDR2 from the germline V gene are MNHEY and SVGAGI. CDR3 length: 12 residues. Trimming left V 6 bases short and J 5 bases short, with 10 bases between. CDR3 protein: CASSPGVYGYTF. The CDR3, as DNA: TGTGCCAGCAGCCCCGGCGTTTATGGCTACACCTTC.

This chain joins TRBV7-8 and TRBJ2-2, with 11 positions matching TRBD2. The CDR3 totals 18 residues. The ends lost 8 bases at V and 0 bases at J; junction bases unmatched: 11. Looked up from germline, CDR1 is SGHVS and CDR2 is FQNEAQ. CDR3 in DNA: TGTGCCAGCCGAAGTACTAGCGGGAGACCCTCGAACACCGGGGAGCTGTTTTTT. Its protein product is CASRSTSGRPSNTGELFF.

The genes are TRBV7-2 and TRBJ1-3; the D is unclear. Germline-derived CDR1 and CDR2 are SGHTA and FQGNSA. The CDR3 is 17 amino acids. Deletions cut 0 bases from V and 0 bases from J, with 12 bases between. CDR3 region: CASSLAFWDNSGNTIYF. The CDR3 coding sequence is TGTGCCAGCAGCTTAGCCTTTTGGGATAACTCTGGAAACACCATATATTTT.

Worth noting for this clone: Germline is not matched at one junction end, which may reflect a read error. Other nucleotide sequences in the sample specify the same CDR3. The V call is TRBV4-1, the J call TRBJ2-7; 7 nucleotides align to TRBD2. The CDR3 is 17 amino acids. CDR1 is MGHRA, CDR2 YSYEKL, per germline. The CDR3 loop is CASSSFLGAGVNNEQYF. In nucleotides, the CDR3 is TGCGCTAGCAGCTCGTTTCTCGGCGCGGGAGTAAACAACGAGCAGTACTTC.